These 13 T cell receptor beta chains came from one sample sequenced in a study of vaccination and CD4 T cells after COVID-19. The Oncomine TCR Beta short-read assay was what sequenced the DNA obtained from cultured CD4+ T cells. MiXCR, run by TCRdb on the PCR reads, gives a single entry per CDR3 protein. The sample comprises about 8,100 distinct CDR3 sequences, around three fifths of which are singletons, and around 12% rests with the top ten. Their target antigens are unknown. Treatment described: approximately 10-day PBMC culture with coronavirus spike peptide pools or control peptides (ViraFEST assay). Gathered ahead of the COVID-19 pandemic (2011-2018) were the CD4+ T cells of the unexposed donor. The specimen was CD4+ T cells from blood, cultured in vitro. These TCRs come from a human donor in good health.

In its sample, this clonotype was seen once. This chain joins TRBV30 and TRBJ2-5, with 7 nucleotides matching TRBD1. V shed 8 bases, J shed 7 bases, and the junction held 10 bases outside the gene matches. This CDR3 has 12 amino acids. Germline lookup yields CDR1 GTSNPN and CDR2 SVGIG (reference sequence). CDR3 bases: TGTGCCGGCAGACAGGGCGAAGGGACCCAGTACTTC. The encoded protein is CAGRQGEGTQYF.

The V and J genes are TRBV5-4 and TRBJ2-5; D gene ambiguous. Germline assignment: CDR1 SGHNT and CDR2 YYREEE (reference sequence). The CDR3 has 13 residues. Deletions cut 4 bases from V and 4 bases from J, with 11 bases between. The CDR3 loop reads CASSILPRETQYF. CDR3 bases: TGTGCCAGCAGCATACTACCGAGAGAGACCCAGTACTTC.

In this sample, this clonotype turned up a few times. One end of the junction varies from germline; a read error may be responsible. The chain couples TRBV19 to TRBJ2-5; D remains ambiguous. The CDR3 spans 11 residues. Germline V lookup: CDR1 LNHDA, CDR2 SQIVND (reference sequence). The CDR3 DNA reads as TGTGCCTCCGGATACCAAGGGACCCAGTACTTC. Translated: CASGYQGTQYF.

V and J are TRBV19 and TRBJ1-1; TRBD1 is a possible D gene (6 bases). V was cut by 7 bases and J by 5 bases, with 14 bases left in between. Looked up from germline, CDR1 is LNHDA and CDR2 is SQIVND (reference sequence). This CDR3 has 13 residues. CDR3 DNA sequence: TGTGCCAGTACTGACACAGGGAGGACTGAAGCTTTCTTT. Translation gives CASTDTGRTEAFF. Full variable domain (rest looked up from reference TRBV19 and TRBJ1-1): DGGITQSPKYLFRKEGQNVTLSCEQNLNHDAMYWYRQDPGQGLRLIYYSQIVNDFQKGDIAEGYSVSREKKESFPLTVTSAQKNPTAFYLCASTDTGRTEAFFGQGTRLTVV.

V usage is TRBV5-1 and J usage is TRBJ2-7; 10 bases are a match to TRBD1. The CDR3 totals 15 residues. The germline V gene encodes CDR1 SGHRS and CDR2 YFSETQ. Trimming at V came to 0 bases and at J to 3 bases, leaving 3 bases not matched to a gene. Here the CDR3 reads CASSLARDRGYEQYF. DNA of the CDR3: TGCGCCAGCAGCTTGGCCAGGGACAGGGGCTACGAGCAGTACTTC.

The V gene is TRBV2, the J gene TRBJ2-7; 10 nucleotides match TRBD2. The CDR3 contains 15 residues. With 1 base clipped from V and 10 bases from J, the junction kept 10 bases outside the gene matches. Germline lookup yields CDR1 SNHLY and CDR2 FYNNEI. Here the CDR3 reads CASSEGLAGATPQYF. The CDR3 nucleotides are TGTGCCAGCAGTGAAGGACTAGCGGGTGCAACCCCTCAGTACTTC.

The chain has TRBV9 and TRBJ2-3, with a tentative D call TRBD2 (5 bases). The ends were cut back, 0 bases at V and 1 base at J, with 12 bases in the middle. Germline V gives CDR1 SGDLS, CDR2 YYNGEE. CDR3 size: 16 residues. For the CDR3, the DNA is TGTGCCAGCAGCGTAGAAGATTGGCGGGGCACAGATACGCAGTATTTT. Translating gives CASSVEDWRGTDTQYF.

This clonotype was detected only a few times. This chain joins TRBV10-3 and TRBJ1-5; TRBD1 is a possible D gene (5 bases). Germline lookup yields CDR1 ENHRY and CDR2 SYGVKD. The CDR3 runs 13 residues. The V and J ends lost 4 bases and 2 bases respectively, with 6 bases between them. The CDR3 sequence is CAISGDGNQPQHF. The CDR3 DNA reads as TGTGCCATCAGTGGGGACGGCAATCAGCCCCAGCATTTT.

This clonotype was seen a few times. The chain recombines TRBV5-1 with TRBJ2-1; 9 bases map to TRBD1. CDR3 size: 17 residues. Unmatched junction bases numbered 9, after V lost 0 bases and J lost 5 bases. The germline V gene encodes CDR1 SGHRS and CDR2 YFSETQ. The CDR3 DNA sequence: TGCGCCAGCAGCTTGGACCCCGCCGGGACAGGGAACAATGAGCAGTTCTTC. This codes for CASSLDPAGTGNNEQFF.

This clonotype showed up just a few times. The V call is TRBV20-1, the J call TRBJ1-2, with D unclear. Germline V CDR1 and CDR2: DFQATT, SNEGSKA (reference sequence). The CDR3 is 12 residues long. Trimming stripped 5 bases from V and 8 bases from J, with 15 bases between. In DNA, the CDR3 is TGCAGTGCTCATAAAGATCTTCGCGGCTACACCTTC. This codes for CSAHKDLRGYTF.

V gene TRBV15 combines with J gene TRBJ2-5; a possible D gene is TRBD1 (5 bases). The CDR3 has 15 residues. V lost 2 bases, J lost 6 bases, and 16 bases lay in between. The V gene's germline CDR1 is LNHNV and CDR2 YYDKDF (reference sequence). The CDR3 here is CATSRKDTPPKTQYF. The CDR3 DNA follows: TGTGCCACCAGCAGAAAGGACACCCCACCGAAGACCCAGTACTTC.

The chain recombines TRBV15 with TRBJ1-2; 10 nucleotides align to TRBD1. J gave up 10 bases and V 5 bases, and 7 bases lay outside the gene matches. The length of the CDR3 is 13 residues. CDR1 and CDR2 from the germline V gene are LNHNV and YYDKDF (reference sequence). The CDR3 reads CATSVRTGGPYTF. CDR3 sequence (DNA): TGTGCCACCAGCGTTCGGACAGGGGGTCCCTACACCTTC.

This clonotype was recorded a few times. The chain couples TRBV5-1 to TRBJ1-2, with 9 bases that match TRBD1. From germline, CDR1 is SGHRS and CDR2 YFSETQ. The CDR3 is 16 residues long. J gave up 8 bases and V 0 bases, and 11 bases lay outside the gene matches. The DNA for the CDR3 is TGCGCCAGCAGCTTGGATACTACAGGGGGCGTCGGGGGCTACACCTTC. Encoded protein: CASSLDTTGGVGGYTF.